The present T cell receptor (beta chain) was sequenced within a study of T-cell memory formation after mild COVID-19. The CDR3 is 13 amino acids. From germline, CDR1 is DFQATT and CDR2 SNEGSKA (reference sequence). Trimming took 0 bases from V and 0 from J, leaving 3 bases between them. TCRdb called the 5' RACE reads again in MiXCR, with one record for every CDR3 protein. Among around 49,000 distinct CDR3 sequences listed, 27% were seen once. The chain is built from TRBV20-1 and TRBJ1-3; D unresolved. Sequencing was performed on PBMCs or a T cell subset sorted from them (not recorded which). The TCR sequence derives from a man between 18 and 35 years old who had mild COVID-19 (a few samples of this study predate the infection). Cell type and time point are not known. DNA for the CDR3: TGCAGTGCTAGAGAAGTCTCTGGAAACACCATATATTTT. Its protein product is CSAREVSGNTIYF.